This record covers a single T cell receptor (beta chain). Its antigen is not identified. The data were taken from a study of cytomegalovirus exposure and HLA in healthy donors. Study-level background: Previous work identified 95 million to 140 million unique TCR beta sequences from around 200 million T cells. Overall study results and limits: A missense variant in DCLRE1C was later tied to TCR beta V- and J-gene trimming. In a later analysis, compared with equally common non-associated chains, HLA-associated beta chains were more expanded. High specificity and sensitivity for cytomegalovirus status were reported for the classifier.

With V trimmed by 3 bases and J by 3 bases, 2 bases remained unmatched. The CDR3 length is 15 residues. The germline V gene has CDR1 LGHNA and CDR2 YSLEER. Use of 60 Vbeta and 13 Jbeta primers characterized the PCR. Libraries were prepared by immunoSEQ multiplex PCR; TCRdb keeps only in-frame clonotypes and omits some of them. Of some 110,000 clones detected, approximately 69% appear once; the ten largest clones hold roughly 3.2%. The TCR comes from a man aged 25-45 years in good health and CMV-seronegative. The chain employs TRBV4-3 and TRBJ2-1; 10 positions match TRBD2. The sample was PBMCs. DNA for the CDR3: TGCGCCAGCAGCCAGGGACTAGCGAGCTACAATGAGCAGTTCTTC. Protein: CASSQGLASYNEQFF.